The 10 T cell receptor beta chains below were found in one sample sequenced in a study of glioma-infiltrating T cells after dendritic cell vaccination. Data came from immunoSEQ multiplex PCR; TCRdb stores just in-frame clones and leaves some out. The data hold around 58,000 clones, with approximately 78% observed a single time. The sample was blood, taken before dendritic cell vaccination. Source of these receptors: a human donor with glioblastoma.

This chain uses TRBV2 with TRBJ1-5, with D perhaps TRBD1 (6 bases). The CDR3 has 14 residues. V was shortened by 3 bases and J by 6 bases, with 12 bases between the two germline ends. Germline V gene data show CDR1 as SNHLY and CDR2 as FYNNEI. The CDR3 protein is CASSDSGGGQPQHF. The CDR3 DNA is TGTGCCAGCAGTGATAGTGGGGGCGGTCAGCCCCAGCATTTT.

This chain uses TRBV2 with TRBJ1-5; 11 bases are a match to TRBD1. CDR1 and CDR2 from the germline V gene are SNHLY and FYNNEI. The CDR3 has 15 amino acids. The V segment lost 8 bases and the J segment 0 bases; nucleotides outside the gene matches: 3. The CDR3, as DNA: TGTGCCAGCGGACAGGGGGCTGCTAGCAATCAGCCCCAGCATTTT. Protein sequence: CASGQGAASNQPQHF.

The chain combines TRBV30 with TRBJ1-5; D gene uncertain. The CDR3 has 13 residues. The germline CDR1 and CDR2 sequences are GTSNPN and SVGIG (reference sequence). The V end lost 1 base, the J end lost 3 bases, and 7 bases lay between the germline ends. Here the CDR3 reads CAWSGGNNQPQHF. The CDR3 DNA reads TGTGCCTGGAGTGGCGGCAACAATCAGCCCCAGCATTTT. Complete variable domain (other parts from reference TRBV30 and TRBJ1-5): SQTIHQWPATLVQPVGSPLSLECTVEGTSNPNLYWYRQAAGRGLQLLFYSVGIGQISSEVPQNLSASRPQDRQFILSSKKLLLSDSGFYLCAWSGGNNQPQHFGDGTRLSIL.

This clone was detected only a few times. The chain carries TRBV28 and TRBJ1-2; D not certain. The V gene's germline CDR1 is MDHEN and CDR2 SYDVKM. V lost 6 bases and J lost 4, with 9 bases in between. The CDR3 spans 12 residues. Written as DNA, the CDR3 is TGTGCCAGCAGCCGGGAGTTCTATGGCTACACCTTC. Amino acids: CASSREFYGYTF.

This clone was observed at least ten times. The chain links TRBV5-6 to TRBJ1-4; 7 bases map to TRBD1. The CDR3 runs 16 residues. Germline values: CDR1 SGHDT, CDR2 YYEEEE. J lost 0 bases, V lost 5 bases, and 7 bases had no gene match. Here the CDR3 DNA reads TGTGCCAGCAGTTTTAGACAGGGAGCAACTAATGAAAAACTGTTTTTT. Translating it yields CASSFRQGATNEKLFF.

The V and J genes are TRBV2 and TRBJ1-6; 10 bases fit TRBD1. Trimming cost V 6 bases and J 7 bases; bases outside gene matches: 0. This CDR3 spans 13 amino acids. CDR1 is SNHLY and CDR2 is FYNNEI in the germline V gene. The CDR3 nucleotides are TGTGCCAGCAGGACAGGGGGCAATTCACCCCTCCACTTT. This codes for CASRTGGNSPLHF.

The CDR3 reads CASATGPDQPQHF. CDR3 bases: TGTGCCAGTGCTACGGGTCCTGATCAGCCCCAGCATTTT. The chain combines TRBV19 with TRBJ1-5; D gene ambiguous. Looked up from germline, CDR1 is LNHDA and CDR2 is SQIVND (reference sequence). V was cut by 8 bases and J by 5 bases, with 13 bases left in between. The CDR3 is 13 amino acids.

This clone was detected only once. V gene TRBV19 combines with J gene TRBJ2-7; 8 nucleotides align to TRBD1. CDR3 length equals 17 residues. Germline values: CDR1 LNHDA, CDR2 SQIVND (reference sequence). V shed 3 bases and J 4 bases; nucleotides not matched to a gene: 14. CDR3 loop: CASSIRAGATGAYEQYF. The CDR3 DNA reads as TGTGCCAGTAGTATTCGGGCAGGCGCGACAGGGGCATACGAGCAGTACTTC.

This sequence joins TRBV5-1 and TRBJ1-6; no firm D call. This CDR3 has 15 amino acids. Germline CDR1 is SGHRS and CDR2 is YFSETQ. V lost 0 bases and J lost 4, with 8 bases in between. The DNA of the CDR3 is TGCGCCAGCAGCTTGGGGCCCAATTATAATTCACCCCTCCACTTT. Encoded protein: CASSLGPNYNSPLHF. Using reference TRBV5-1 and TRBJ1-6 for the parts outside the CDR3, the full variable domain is KAGVTQTPRYLIKTRGQQVTLSCSPISGHRSVSWYQQTPGQGLQFLFEYFSETQRNKGNFPGRFSGRQFSNSRSEMNVSTLELGDSALYLCASSLGPNYNSPLHFGNGTRLTVT.

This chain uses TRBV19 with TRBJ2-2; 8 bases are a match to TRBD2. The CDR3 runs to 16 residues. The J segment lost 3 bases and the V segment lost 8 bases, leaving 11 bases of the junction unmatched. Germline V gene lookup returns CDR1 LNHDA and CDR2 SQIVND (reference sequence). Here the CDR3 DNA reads TGTGCCAGTGGAAAGAGGCTAGCGGGCCACACCGGGGAGCTGTTTTTT. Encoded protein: CASGKRLAGHTGELFF.